This TCR beta chain was observed in a study of T cell repertoires in cytomegalovirus infection. On the study more broadly: In public TCR beta signatures, there were indications of both CMV infection and matching HLA type. Broader study findings: Predominance within the ex vivo response was attributable to HLA-C-restricted CMV-specific TCR beta clonotypes. There were carriers of CMV plus the relevant HLA, and cumulative public TCR beta family frequency identified them.

TCRdb used MiXCR to reprocess the reads, holding one entry per CDR3 protein. The table includes around 500,000 distinct CDR3 sequences, about 44% detected once. In regard to this clonotype: What it recognizes is unknown. At one end, the junction sequence differs from germline, possibly due to a read error.

This CDR3 comprises 15 residues. Germline CDR1 SGHNT, CDR2 YYREEE (reference sequence). J is TRBJ2-3 and V is TRBV5-4, with 10 positions matching TRBD2. This TCR was sampled from a human donor in good health (CMV status not recorded). Some clones in this sample may be carry-over from other donors' samples. The material sequenced was cultured PBMCs, taken from culture after CMV antigen stimulation. The CDR3 sequence: CASSLSGRVTYTQYF. The DNA for the CDR3 is TGTGCCAGCAGCTTGAGCGGGAGGGTCACATATACGCAGTATTTT.